Below, 18 T cell receptor beta chains from the same sample are listed, as sequenced in a study of OX40 agonist ivuxolimab in advanced cancers. Clones were sequenced by immunoSEQ multiplex PCR, and TCRdb holds only the in-frame ones, with some missing. This repertoire shows approximately 75,000 clones, roughly 84% found once; its top ten account for about 5.9%. This specimen was CD4+ or CD8+ T cells sorted from blood, taken in a trial of the OX40 agonist ivuxolimab. Source of these receptors: an adult with an advanced solid tumor such as melanoma, head and neck, liver or kidney cancer.

This clone was found a few times. The rearrangement uses TRBV5-6 and TRBJ1-5; D is ambiguous. CDR3 size: 16 residues. V lost 2 bases, J lost 2 bases, and 14 bases lay in between. Germline CDR1 and CDR2: SGHDT and YYEEEE. CDR3 in DNA: TGTGCCAGCAGCTTCCTTGGAGGTCGCGGCAATCAGCCCCAGCATTTT. Protein sequence: CASSFLGGRGNQPQHF.

The chain carries TRBV7-2 and TRBJ2-2; 8 bases are a match to TRBD1. With V trimmed by 3 bases and J by 6 bases, 3 bases remained unmatched. CDR1 and CDR2 (germline): SGHTA, FQGNSA. CDR3 length: 14 residues. CDR3 in DNA: TGTGCCAGCAGCTTCGACAGGGGTTCCGGGGAGCTGTTTTTT. This gives the protein CASSFDRGSGELFF. Combining the CDR3 with reference TRBV7-2 and TRBJ2-2 gives the whole variable domain GAGVSQSPSNKVTEKGKDVELRCDPISGHTALYWYRQSLGQGLEFLIYFQGNSAPDKSGLPSDRFSAERTGGSVSTLTIQRTQQEDSAVYLCASSFDRGSGELFFGEGSRLTVL.

The V and J genes are TRBV5-8 and TRBJ1-5, with a possible D match to TRBD1 (6 bases). The length of the CDR3 is 15 residues. Germline V CDR1 and CDR2: SGHTS, YDEGEE. The V end was cut by 4 bases, the J end by 0 bases, with 11 bases between. The CDR3 bases are TGTGCCAGCAGCCGTGGACAGTATAGCAATCAGCCCCAGCATTTT. Residues: CASSRGQYSNQPQHF.

The CDR3 spells CASSAFPFFLDSPLHF. The DNA of the CDR3 is TGTGCCAGCAGCGCGTTCCCTTTCTTCCTGGATTCACCCCTCCACTTT. The chain recombines TRBV9 with TRBJ1-6; D is uncertain. CDR3 length equals 16 residues. The V gene's germline CDR1 is SGDLS and CDR2 YYNGEE. Trimming took off 3 bases at V and 8 bases at J, with 18 bases between the two ends.

V and J are TRBV11-2 and TRBJ2-3; 11 bases line up with TRBD1. The CDR3 sequence is 15 residues long. The V gene end was trimmed by 5 bases and the J gene end by 5 bases; junction bases not matched to a gene: 6. Germline-derived CDR1 and CDR2 are SGHAT and FQNNGV. The CDR3 is CASSARTGGEDTQYF. The CDR3 nucleotides read TGTGCCAGCAGCGCCCGGACAGGGGGCGAAGATACGCAGTATTTT.

The chain is built from TRBV2 and TRBJ2-5; the D gene is possibly TRBD2 (6 bases). Trimming pared 6 bases from V and 5 bases from J, leaving 13 bases between. Germline loops: CDR1 SNHLY, CDR2 FYNNEI. This CDR3 contains 13 residues. CDR3 sequence (DNA): TGTGCCAGCAGACCCACCGGAGGGGAGACCCAGTACTTC. Translated: CASRPTGGETQYF.

This sequence joins TRBV5-6 and TRBJ1-2; a possible D gene is TRBD1 (5 bases). Trimming pared 4 bases from V and 4 bases from J, leaving 14 bases between. CDR3 length: 14 amino acids. Per the germline V gene, CDR1 is SGHDT and CDR2 is YYEEEE. The CDR3 bases are TGTGCCAGCAGCGCTGGGACGGCTTTCTATGGCTACACCTTC. Its protein product is CASSAGTAFYGYTF.

The chain is built from TRBV6-5 and TRBJ1-3; D may be TRBD1 (6 bases). Germline V lookup: CDR1 MNHEY, CDR2 SVGAGI. This CDR3 has 15 residues. Deletions cut 8 bases from V and 1 base from J, with 15 bases between. In DNA, the CDR3 is TGTGCCAGCGGGGGGGCAGGCCTATCTGGAAACACCATATATTTT. This sequence encodes CASGGAGLSGNTIYF.

This clone has a handful of counts. The chain recombines TRBV7-2 with TRBJ2-7; D might be TRBD2 (6 bases). The CDR3 extends over 13 amino acids. The germline CDR1 and CDR2 sequences are SGHTA and FQGNSA. The germline V and J ends were trimmed by 3 bases and 7 bases, with 13 bases remaining between them. CDR3 in DNA: TGTGCCAGCAGCTTGAACTGGGCGGGAGAGCAGTACTTC. The encoded protein is CASSLNWAGEQYF.

The chain joins TRBV7-2 to TRBJ1-2; TRBD1 matches 9 bases. The V gene's germline CDR1 is SGHTA and CDR2 FQGNSA. The CDR3 covers 13 residues. The trim removed 4 bases at V and 5 bases at J, leaving 2 bases unmatched. The CDR3 sequence is CASSWDREYGYTF. The CDR3 region has the DNA TGTGCCAGCAGCTGGGACAGGGAATATGGCTACACCTTC. Using reference TRBV7-2 and TRBJ1-2 for the parts outside the CDR3, the full variable domain is GAGVSQSPSNKVTEKGKDVELRCDPISGHTALYWYRQSLGQGLEFLIYFQGNSAPDKSGLPSDRFSAERTGGSVSTLTIQRTQQEDSAVYLCASSWDREYGYTFGSGTRLTVV.

This chain joins TRBV10-3 and TRBJ2-3; D is undetermined. V was shortened by 0 bases and J by 2 bases, with 9 bases between the two germline ends. The germline CDR1 and CDR2 sequences are ENHRY and SYGVKD. The length of the CDR3 is 15 residues. CDR3 sequence reads: CAISESVRNTDTQYF. As DNA, the CDR3 is TGTGCCATCAGTGAGTCGGTGCGAAACACAGATACGCAGTATTTT.

The J gene is TRBJ1-4, the V gene TRBV7-9; D possibly corresponds to TRBD1 (6 bases). Germline CDR1 reads SEHNR; CDR2 reads FQNEAQ (reference sequence). V was trimmed by 1 base and J by 7 bases, leaving 13 bases between them. The CDR3 runs to 15 residues. This CDR3 is CASSLVGGFGEKLFF. The CDR3 nucleotides read TGTGCCAGCAGCTTAGTAGGGGGGTTTGGTGAAAAACTGTTTTTT.

The chain employs TRBV7-9 and TRBJ2-7; D ambiguous. This CDR3 is built from 12 residues. V lost 8 bases and J lost 4, with 12 bases in between. Germline V gene lookup returns CDR1 SEHNR and CDR2 FQNEAQ (reference sequence). DNA for the CDR3: TGTGCCAGCGGGCCCGTTGTTTACGAGCAGTACTTC. Residues: CASGPVVYEQYF.

This sequence joins TRBV4-2 and TRBJ2-7; 8 bases map to TRBD1. The CDR3 runs to 15 residues. CDR1 LGHNA and CDR2 YNFKEQ come from the germline V gene. J was trimmed by 2 bases and V by 4 bases; bases with no gene match: 7. The CDR3 loop is CASSPGGLSTYEQYF. The CDR3 coding sequence is TGTGCCAGCAGCCCAGGGGGCTTAAGCACCTACGAGCAGTACTTC.

This chain connects TRBV9 to TRBJ2-5; 11 bases are a match to TRBD2. Germline CDR1 reads SGDLS; CDR2 reads YYNGEE. The V segment lost 0 bases and the J segment 4 bases; nucleotides outside the gene matches: 8. This CDR3 has 17 amino acids. The CDR3 loop is CASSVGSSGGAGETQYF. The CDR3 nucleotides are TGTGCCAGCAGCGTAGGAAGTAGCGGGGGGGCAGGAGAGACCCAGTACTTC. The full variable domain, its missing parts supplied by reference TRBV9 and TRBJ2-5, is DSGVTQTPKHLITATGQRVTLRCSPRSGDLSVYWYQQSLDQGLQFLIQYYNGEERAKGNILERFSAQQFPDLHSELNLSSLELGDSALYFCASSVGSSGGAGETQYFGPGTRLLVL.

The chain has TRBV4-3 and TRBJ2-7; D is unresolved. Germline CDR1 and CDR2: LGHNA and YSLEER. The V gene lost 0 bases and the J gene lost 7 bases, with 10 bases spanning the gap. The CDR3 covers 13 residues. The DNA of the CDR3 is TGCGCCAGCAGCCAAGATCTAAGGCAGGAGCAGTACTTC. Its translation: CASSQDLRQEQYF.

This rearrangement joins TRBV27 to TRBJ2-1; 8 bases line up with TRBD1. Germline values: CDR1 MNHEY, CDR2 SMNVEV (reference sequence). With V trimmed by 6 bases and J by 0 bases, 7 bases remained unmatched. The CDR3 contains 16 residues. The CDR3 nucleotides read TGTGCCAGCAGAGACCAGGGACAGGCCTCCTACAATGAGCAGTTCTTC. Encoded protein: CASRDQGQASYNEQFF.

This clone was seen only a few times. The chain combines TRBV5-6 with TRBJ1-1; 9 nucleotides agree with TRBD1. The CDR3 totals 13 residues. V lost 4 bases to trimming and J lost 4 bases; unmatched junction nucleotides: 2. Per germline, CDR1 SGHDT and CDR2 YYEEEE. The CDR3 sequence is CASSRDRATEAFF. CDR3 nucleotides: TGTGCCAGCAGCAGGGACAGGGCCACTGAAGCTTTCTTT.